The entry below describes one T cell receptor beta chain. The test was conducted at deep level. For every subset, genomic DNA was evenly distributed across several immunoSEQ plates. The table came from immunoSEQ multiplex PCR; TCRdb's copy has only in-frame clones and leaves some out. The sample has roughly 2,000,000 clones, approximately 92% seen once; the top ten hold under 2%. Selected positively for CCR7 and CD45RO-negative, naive CD8 cells excluded terminally differentiated effector memory CD45RA+ cells. This entry belongs to a study of shared clonotypes between healthy human individuals. Study at large: Each donor had three CD4 naive, three CD4 memory, two CD8 naive and one CD8 memory plate.

What was sequenced was naive CD8+ T cells from PBMCs. The origin of this receptor is a man aged 18 to 30 in good health. Some clones in this sample may be carry-over from other donors' samples.

CDR3 nucleotides: TGTGCCAGCAGCGCTACGACCGGACAGGGGGCCGACTATGGCTACACCTTC. The encoded protein is CASSATTGQGADYGYTF. The chain uses TRBV7-9 and TRBJ1-2, with 11 bases lining up with TRBD1. Looked up from germline, CDR1 is SEHNR and CDR2 is FQNEAQ (reference sequence). V trimming: 5 bases; J trimming: 3 bases; junction bases outside the gene matches: 11. The CDR3 contains 17 residues. Together with reference TRBV7-9 and TRBJ1-2, the CDR3 gives the full variable domain: DTGVSQNPRHKITKRGQNVTFRCDPISEHNRLYWYRQTLGQGPEFLTYFQNEAQLEKSRLLSDRFSAERPKGSFSTLEIQRTEQGDSAMYLCASSATTGQGADYGYTFGSGTRLTVV.